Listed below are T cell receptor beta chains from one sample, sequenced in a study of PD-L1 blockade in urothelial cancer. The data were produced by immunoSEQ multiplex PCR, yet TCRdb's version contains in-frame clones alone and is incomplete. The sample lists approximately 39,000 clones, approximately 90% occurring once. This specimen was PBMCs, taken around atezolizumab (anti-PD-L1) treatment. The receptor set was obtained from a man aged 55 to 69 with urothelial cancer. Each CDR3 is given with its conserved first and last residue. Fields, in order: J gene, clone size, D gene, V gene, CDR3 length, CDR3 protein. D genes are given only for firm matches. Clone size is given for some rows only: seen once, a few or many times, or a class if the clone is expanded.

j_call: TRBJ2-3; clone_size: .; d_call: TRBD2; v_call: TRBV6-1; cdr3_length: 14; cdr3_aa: CASSDGGRAGTQYF
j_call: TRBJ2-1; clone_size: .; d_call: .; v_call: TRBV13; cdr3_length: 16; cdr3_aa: CASTARGEPAYNEQFF
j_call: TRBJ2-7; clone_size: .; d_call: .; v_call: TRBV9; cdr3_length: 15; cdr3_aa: CASSAGGVSPYGQYF
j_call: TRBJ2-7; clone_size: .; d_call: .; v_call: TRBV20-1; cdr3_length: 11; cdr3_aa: CSARTPSRQYF
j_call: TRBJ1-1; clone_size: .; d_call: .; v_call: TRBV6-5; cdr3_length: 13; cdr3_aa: CASSSRTITEAFF
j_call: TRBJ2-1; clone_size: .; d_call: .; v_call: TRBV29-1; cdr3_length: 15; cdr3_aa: CSVEAGFEAYNEQFF
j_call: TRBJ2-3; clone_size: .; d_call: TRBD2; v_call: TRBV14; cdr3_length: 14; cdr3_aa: CASSLGTTRDTQYF
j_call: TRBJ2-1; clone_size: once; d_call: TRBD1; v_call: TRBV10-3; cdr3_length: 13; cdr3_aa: CAIGAGGINEQFF
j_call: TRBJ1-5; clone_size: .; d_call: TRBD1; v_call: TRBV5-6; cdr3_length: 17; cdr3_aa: CASSSMGGTGGRKPQHF
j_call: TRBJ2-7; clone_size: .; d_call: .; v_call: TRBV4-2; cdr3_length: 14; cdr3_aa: CASSPGLGPYEQYF
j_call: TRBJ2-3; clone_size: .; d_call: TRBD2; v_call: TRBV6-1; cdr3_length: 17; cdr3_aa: CASSEGLAGGGKDTQYF
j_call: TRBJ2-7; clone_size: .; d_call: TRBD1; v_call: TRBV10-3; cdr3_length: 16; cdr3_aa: CAISSPRDSVSYEQYF
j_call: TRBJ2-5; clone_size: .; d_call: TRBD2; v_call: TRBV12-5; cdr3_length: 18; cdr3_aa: CASGSGLAGGPYQETQYF
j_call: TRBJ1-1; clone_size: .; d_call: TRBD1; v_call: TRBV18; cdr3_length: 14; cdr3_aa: CASSLDRGRTEAFF
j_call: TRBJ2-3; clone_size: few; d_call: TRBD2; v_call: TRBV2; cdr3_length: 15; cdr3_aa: CASSGLAGITDTQYF
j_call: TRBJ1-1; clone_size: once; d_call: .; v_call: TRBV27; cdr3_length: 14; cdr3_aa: CASSSQGWNTEAFF
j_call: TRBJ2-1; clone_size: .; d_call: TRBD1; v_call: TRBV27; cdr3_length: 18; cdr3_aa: CASSLGVSGTGDYNEQFF
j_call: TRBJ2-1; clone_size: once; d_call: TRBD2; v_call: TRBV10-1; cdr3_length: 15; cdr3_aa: CASSEYASGYNEQFF
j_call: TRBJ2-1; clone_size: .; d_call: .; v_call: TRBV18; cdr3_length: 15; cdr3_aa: CASSPPQGGVNEQFF
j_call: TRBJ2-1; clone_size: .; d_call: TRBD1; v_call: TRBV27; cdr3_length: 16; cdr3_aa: CASSRRPGQGTNEQFF
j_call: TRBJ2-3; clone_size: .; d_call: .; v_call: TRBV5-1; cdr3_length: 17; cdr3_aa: CASSLAGHGTSTDTQYF
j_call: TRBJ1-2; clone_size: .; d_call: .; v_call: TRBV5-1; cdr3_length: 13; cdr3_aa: CASKGGSNYGYTF
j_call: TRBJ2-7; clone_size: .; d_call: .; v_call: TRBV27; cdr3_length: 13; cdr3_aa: CASSFSRGYEQYF
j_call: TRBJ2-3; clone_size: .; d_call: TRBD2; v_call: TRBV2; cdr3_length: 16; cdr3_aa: CASKPLAGGYTDTQYF
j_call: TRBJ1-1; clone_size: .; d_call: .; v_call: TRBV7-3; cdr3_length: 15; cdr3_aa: CASSNSRGATTEAFF
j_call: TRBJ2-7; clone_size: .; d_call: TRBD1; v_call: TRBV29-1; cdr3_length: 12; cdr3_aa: CSVVQGDYEQYF
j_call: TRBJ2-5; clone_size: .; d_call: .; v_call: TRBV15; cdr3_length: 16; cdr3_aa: CATSPRTPLNQETQYF
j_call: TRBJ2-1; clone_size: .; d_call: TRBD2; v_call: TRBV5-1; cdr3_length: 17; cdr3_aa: CASSLRGGLAGVWEQFF
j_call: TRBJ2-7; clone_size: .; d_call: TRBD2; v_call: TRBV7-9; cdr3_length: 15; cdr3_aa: CASSSTSGSNYEQYF
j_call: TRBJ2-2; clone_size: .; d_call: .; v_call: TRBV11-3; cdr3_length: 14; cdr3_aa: CASSLGGRTGELFF
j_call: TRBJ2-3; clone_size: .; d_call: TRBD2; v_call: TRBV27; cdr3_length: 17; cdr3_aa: CASSLSVGLAGTDTQYF
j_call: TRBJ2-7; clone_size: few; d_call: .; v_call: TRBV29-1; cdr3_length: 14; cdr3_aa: CSVEEGRSSYEQYF
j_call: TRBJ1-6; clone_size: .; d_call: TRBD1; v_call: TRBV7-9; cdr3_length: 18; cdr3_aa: CASSSGQGGNTYNSPLHF
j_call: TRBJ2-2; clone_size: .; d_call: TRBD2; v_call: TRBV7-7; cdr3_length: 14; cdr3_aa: CASTVGGADGELFF
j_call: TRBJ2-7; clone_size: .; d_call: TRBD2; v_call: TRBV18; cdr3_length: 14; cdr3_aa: CASSPPTSGYEQYF
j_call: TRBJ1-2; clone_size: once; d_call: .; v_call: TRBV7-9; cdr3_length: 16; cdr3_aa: CASSSLTLGRYYGYTF
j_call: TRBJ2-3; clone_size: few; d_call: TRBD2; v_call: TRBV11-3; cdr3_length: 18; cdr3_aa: CASSSYTTSGGQRDTQYF
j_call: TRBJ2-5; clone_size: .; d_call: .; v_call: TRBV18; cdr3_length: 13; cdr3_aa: CASSPSGFQTQYF
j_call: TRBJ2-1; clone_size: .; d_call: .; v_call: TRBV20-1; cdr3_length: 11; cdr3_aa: CSATQGLLKFF
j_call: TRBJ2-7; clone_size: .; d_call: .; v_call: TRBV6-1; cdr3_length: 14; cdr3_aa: CASRLTRGAYEQYF
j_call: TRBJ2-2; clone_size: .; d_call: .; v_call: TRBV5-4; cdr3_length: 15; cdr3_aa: CASSSGGTNTGELFF
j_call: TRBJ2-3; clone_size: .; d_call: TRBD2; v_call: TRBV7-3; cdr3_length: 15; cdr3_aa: CASSGTSGRTDTQYF
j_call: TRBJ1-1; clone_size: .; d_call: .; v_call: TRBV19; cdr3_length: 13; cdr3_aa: CASTQVLNTEAFF
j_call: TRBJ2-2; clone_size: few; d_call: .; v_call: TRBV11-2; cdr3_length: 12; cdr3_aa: CASSQNTGELFF
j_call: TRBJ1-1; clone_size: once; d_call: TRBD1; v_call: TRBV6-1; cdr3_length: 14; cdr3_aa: CASSPWTGEAEAFF
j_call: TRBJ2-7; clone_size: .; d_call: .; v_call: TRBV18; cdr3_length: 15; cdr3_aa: CASSPSRGTVYEQYF
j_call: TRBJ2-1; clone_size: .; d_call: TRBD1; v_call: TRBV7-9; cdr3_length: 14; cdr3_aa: CASMGTGDHNEQFF
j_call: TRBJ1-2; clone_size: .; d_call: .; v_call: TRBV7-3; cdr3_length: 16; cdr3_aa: CASSPQGNPERGGYTF
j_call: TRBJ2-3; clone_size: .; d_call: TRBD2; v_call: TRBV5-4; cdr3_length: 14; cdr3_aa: CASSRGGSTDTQYF
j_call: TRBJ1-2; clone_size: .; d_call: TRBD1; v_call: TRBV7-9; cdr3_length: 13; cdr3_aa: CASSSRDSYGYTF
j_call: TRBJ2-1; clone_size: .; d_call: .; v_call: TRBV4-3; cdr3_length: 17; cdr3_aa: CASSQDTDRVIGGEQFF
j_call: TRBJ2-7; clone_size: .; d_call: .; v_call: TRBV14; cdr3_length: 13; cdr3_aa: CASSQDLGSEQYF
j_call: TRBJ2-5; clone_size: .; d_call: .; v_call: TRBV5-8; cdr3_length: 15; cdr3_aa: CASSTGLRTQETQYF
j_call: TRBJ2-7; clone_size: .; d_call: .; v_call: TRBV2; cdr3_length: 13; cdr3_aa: CASSPSSVGEQYF
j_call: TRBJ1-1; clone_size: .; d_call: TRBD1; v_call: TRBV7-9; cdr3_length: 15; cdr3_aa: CASSSRQGANTEAFF
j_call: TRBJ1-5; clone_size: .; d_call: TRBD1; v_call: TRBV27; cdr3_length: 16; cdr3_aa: CASSTQGQGASQPQHF
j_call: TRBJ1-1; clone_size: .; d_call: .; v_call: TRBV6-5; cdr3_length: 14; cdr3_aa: CASGLGREDTEAFF